These 21 T cell receptor beta chains were sequenced from one sample in a study of T cell clones after liver transplantation. Profiled with immunoSEQ multiplex PCR; TCRdb holds only in-frame clones, not every one. The top ten hold approximately 2.9% of the sample, which has around 97,000 clones, 84% seen once. Here the sequenced sample was CD4+ T cells from blood, taken around 44 months after liver transplant. These receptors all come from a human patient who received a liver transplant. A share of the T cells may be of graft donor origin.

This clone was recorded only once. V usage is TRBV7-8 and J usage is TRBJ2-5; tentatively, D is TRBD2 (6 bases). The V gene's germline CDR1 is SGHVS and CDR2 FQNEAQ. The CDR3 covers 16 residues. The V gene lost 0 bases and the J gene lost 2 bases, with 13 bases spanning the gap. CDR3 loop: CASSLASGYLQETQYF. The CDR3 DNA reads TGTGCCAGCAGCTTAGCTAGCGGTTATTTACAAGAGACCCAGTACTTC.

The rearrangement uses TRBV18 and TRBJ1-5; D may be TRBD1 (5 bases). Germline V lookup: CDR1 KGHSH, CDR2 LQKENI. V was pared by 3 bases and J by 4 bases, with 19 bases between. There are 17 residues in the CDR3. For the CDR3, the DNA is TGTGCCAGCTCACCCGTCGGGCCTGGGACGGGTAATCAGCCCCAGCATTTT. Amino acid sequence: CASSPVGPGTGNQPQHF.

This sequence joins TRBV28 and TRBJ2-6, with 7 nucleotides matching TRBD1. The germline CDR1 and CDR2 sequences are MDHEN and SYDVKM. This CDR3 has 16 residues. The V segment lost 7 bases and the J segment 0 bases; nucleotides outside the gene matches: 6. The CDR3 nucleotides are TGTGCCAGCAACCCGGACAGGTCCTCTGGGGCCAACGTCCTGACTTTC. Protein product: CASNPDRSSGANVLTF.

The chain combines TRBV7-9 with TRBJ1-5; possible D gene TRBD1, 5 bases. CDR1 SEHNR and CDR2 FQNEAQ come from the germline V gene (reference sequence). The CDR3 spans 15 residues. Trimming removed 4 bases from V and 5 bases from J, with 15 bases in between. DNA of the CDR3: TGTGCCAGCAGCTCCTGGGACTCTGGAGATCAGCCCCAGCATTTT. Its protein product is CASSSWDSGDQPQHF.

This chain links TRBV19 with TRBJ2-2; no firm D call. This CDR3 is built from 15 residues. The germline gives CDR1 LNHDA, CDR2 SQIVND (reference sequence). V lost 7 bases and J 3 bases, leaving 15 bases between the germline ends. The CDR3 loop is CASKAQITYTGELFF. For the CDR3, the DNA is TGTGCCAGTAAGGCCCAGATCACGTACACCGGGGAGCTGTTTTTT.

The chain is built from TRBV7-8 and TRBJ2-7, with D possibly being TRBD1 (6 bases). This CDR3 is built from 13 residues. Trimming took off 3 bases at V and 6 bases at J, with 12 bases between the two ends. Germline-derived CDR1 and CDR2 are SGHVS and FQNEAQ. The DNA for the CDR3 is TGTGCCAGCAGCTTGGGGGCACGAGTCGAGCAGTACTTC. It yields the protein CASSLGARVEQYF.

The chain is built from TRBV4-3 and TRBJ1-3; D gene ambiguous. CDR3 length: 15 amino acids. Between the trimmed V and J ends, which lost 5 bases and 3 bases, there was a span of 14 bases. CDR1 is LGHNA, CDR2 YSLEER, per germline. The CDR3 reads CASSSRQGSGNTIYF. The DNA for the CDR3 is TGCGCCAGCAGCTCCCGACAAGGTAGTGGAAACACCATATATTTT.

This chain links TRBV7-9 with TRBJ2-7; tentative D call: TRBD1 (6 bases). CDR1 is SEHNR, CDR2 FQNEAQ, per germline (reference sequence). CDR3 length: 15 residues. V lost 5 bases to trimming and J lost 3 bases, with 17 bases between them. The CDR3, as DNA: TGTGCCAGCAGCCCAAGACAGGTCGGACACTACGAGCAGTACTTC. The encoded protein is CASSPRQVGHYEQYF.

The chain combines TRBV4-3 with TRBJ2-1; 9 bases match TRBD2. Germline V CDR1 and CDR2: LGHNA, YSLEER. This CDR3 is 17 amino acids long. V lost 0 bases and J lost 6; bases outside the gene matches: 9. The CDR3 region is CASSQDASGVSPNEQFF. The DNA of the CDR3 is TGCGCCAGCAGCCAAGATGCTAGCGGGGTATCCCCCAATGAGCAGTTCTTC.

V and J are TRBV5-8 and TRBJ2-5; no definite D call. V gave up 4 bases and J gave up 5 bases, with 15 bases separating them. The CDR3 runs 14 residues. Germline V CDR1 and CDR2: SGHTS, YDEGEE. CDR3 DNA sequence: TGTGCCAGCAGCCCCCCCGCCCGAAGGGAGACCCAGTACTTC. The encoded protein is CASSPPARRETQYF.

The V and J genes are TRBV25-1 and TRBJ2-2, with TRBD1 as a possible D gene (6 bases). V lost 4 bases and J lost 13, with 25 bases in between. This CDR3 has 16 amino acids. The germline CDR1 and CDR2 sequences are MGHDK and SYGVNS. The CDR3 sequence: CASSVQGGGSSTSLFF. DNA for the CDR3: TGTGCCAGCAGTGTACAGGGTGGTGGGTCGTCGACGTCGCTGTTTTTT.

About this clone: A read error may account for a junction end that differs from germline. The rearrangement uses TRBV11-2 and TRBJ2-2; D ambiguous. Germline CDR1 reads SGHAT; CDR2 reads FQNNGV. CDR3 size: 14 residues. The CDR3 DNA is TGTGCCAGCAGCCATAAATCGAAAACCGGGGAGCTGTTTTTT. Protein sequence: CASSHKSKTGELFF.

V usage is TRBV7-2 and J usage is TRBJ2-1; 13 nucleotides line up with TRBD2. The CDR3 consists of 13 residues. The V gene end was trimmed by 3 bases and the J gene end by 14 bases; junction bases not matched to a gene: 4. Germline V gene lookup returns CDR1 SGHTA and CDR2 FQGNSA. CDR3 amino acids: CASSFEGLAGKFF. The CDR3 nucleotides are TGTGCCAGCAGCTTCGAGGGACTAGCGGGAAAGTTCTTC. Together with reference TRBV7-2 and TRBJ2-1, the CDR3 gives the full variable domain: GAGVSQSPSNKVTEKGKDVELRCDPISGHTALYWYRQSLGQGLEFLIYFQGNSAPDKSGLPSDRFSAERTGGSVSTLTIQRTQQEDSAVYLCASSFEGLAGKFFGPGTRLTVL.

The chain has TRBV10-2 and TRBJ1-3; tentative D call: TRBD1 (5 bases). Trimming pared 2 bases from V and 4 bases from J, leaving 15 bases between. CDR1 and CDR2 (germline): WSHSY, SAAADI. This CDR3 is built from 16 residues. The chain's CDR3 is CASSENPAGWGNTIYF. The CDR3 DNA reads TGCGCCAGCAGTGAGAATCCGGCAGGGTGGGGAAACACCATATATTTT.

This clone appeared once. V and J are TRBV18 and TRBJ1-2; D unclear. Germline assignment: CDR1 KGHSH and CDR2 LQKENI. The V gene lost 2 bases and the J gene lost 5 bases, with 12 bases spanning the gap. The CDR3 contains 14 residues. CDR3 loop: CASSPSGRLYGYTF. DNA for the CDR3: TGTGCCAGCTCACCATCCGGGCGCCTGTATGGCTACACCTTC. The full variable domain, with the rest looked up from reference TRBV18 and TRBJ1-2, is NAGVMQNPRHLVRRRGQEARLRCSPMKGHSHVYWYRQLPEEGLKFMVYLQKENIIDESGMPKERFSAEFPKEGPSILRIQQVVRGDSAAYFCASSPSGRLYGYTFGSGTRLTVV.

The chain combines TRBV6-6 with TRBJ2-3, with a tentative D call TRBD2 (5 bases). Germline-derived CDR1 and CDR2 are MNHNY and SVGAGI (reference sequence). CDR3 length equals 12 residues. Trimming removed 2 bases at V and 5 bases at J, with 5 bases between. The DNA of the CDR3 is TGTGCCAGCAGTTACCGGGGAGATACGCAGTATTTT. Translated, it gives CASSYRGDTQYF.

The chain uses TRBV9 and TRBJ2-5, with 8 nucleotides matching TRBD2. Trimming took 2 bases from V and 2 from J; bases not matched to a gene: 8. The germline CDR1 and CDR2 sequences are SGDLS and YYNGEE. This CDR3 has 16 residues. This CDR3 is CASSVRSGGSQETQYF. CDR3 DNA: TGTGCCAGCAGCGTCCGAAGCGGGGGCTCTCAAGAGACCCAGTACTTC. Together with reference TRBV9 and TRBJ2-5, the CDR3 gives the full variable domain: DSGVTQTPKHLITATGQRVTLRCSPRSGDLSVYWYQQSLDQGLQFLIQYYNGEERAKGNILERFSAQQFPDLHSELNLSSLELGDSALYFCASSVRSGGSQETQYFGPGTRLLVL.

A single count supports this clone. V gene TRBV11-3 combines with J gene TRBJ2-5, with 9 bases that match TRBD1. CDR1 is SGHNT and CDR2 is YENEEA in the germline V gene. The CDR3 has 15 residues. Trimming removed 5 bases from V and 5 bases from J; junction bases left unmatched: 9. The CDR3 spells CASSVQGASRETQYF. Here the CDR3 DNA reads TGTGCCAGCAGCGTACAGGGGGCCTCCAGGGAGACCCAGTACTTC.

The chain joins TRBV14 to TRBJ2-4; 8 nucleotides align to TRBD1. The germline V gene has CDR1 SGHDN and CDR2 FVKESK. With 4 bases clipped from V and 0 bases from J, the junction kept 8 bases outside the gene matches. This CDR3 has 17 amino acids. As DNA, the CDR3 is TGTGCCAGCAGCCTAGGCGGACAGGGCATAGCCAAAAACATTCAGTACTTC. It codes for CASSLGGQGIAKNIQYF.

The chain is built from TRBV4-1 and TRBJ1-2, with D hard to call. The CDR3 totals 16 residues. CDR1 is MGHRA, CDR2 YSYEKL, per germline. V lost 0 bases and J lost 4, with 15 bases in between. CDR3 sequence reads: CASSQDKDTTVYGYTF. The CDR3 nucleotides are TGCGCCAGCAGCCAAGATAAGGATACCACTGTCTATGGCTACACCTTC.

The V call is TRBV5-4, the J call TRBJ2-6, with TRBD1 as a possible D gene (5 bases). Germline CDR1 SGHNT, CDR2 YYREEE (reference sequence). There are 14 residues in the CDR3. Trimming left V 4 bases short and J 2 bases short, with 7 bases between. Here the CDR3 reads CASSGQTGANVLTF. The CDR3, as DNA: TGTGCCAGCAGCGGACAAACTGGGGCCAACGTCCTGACTTTC.